The entry below gives a single T cell receptor (beta chain) sequence along with its context. This sample is drawn from a study of blood T cell repertoires in COVID-19. The CDR3 consists of 17 residues. The ends lost 8 bases at V and 4 bases at J; junction bases unmatched: 12. CDR1 is SNHLY and CDR2 is FYNNEI in the germline V gene. Per the study methods: The authors estimated nucleated cell counts from reference gene primer amplification. The protocol was immunoSEQ multiplex PCR, while the TCRdb copy is restricted to in-frame clones and leaves out a portion. For V, J and clone size, that table is used; D and trimming come from the DNA. The table has about 310,000 clones, about 90% seen once.

The specimen sequenced was PBMCs or T cells enriched from blood (not recorded which). This chain uses TRBV2 with TRBJ2-1; 12 bases are shared with TRBD1. The receptor was isolated from a woman aged 25-40 years who had recovered from COVID-19. The CDR3 here is CASRRDRGLARYNEQFF. CDR3 sequence (DNA): TGTGCCAGCCGTAGGGACAGGGGGCTAGCCAGGTACAATGAGCAGTTCTTC. Drawing the rest from reference TRBV2 and TRBJ2-1, the complete variable domain is EPEVTQTPSHQVTQMGQEVILRCVPISNHLYFYWYRQILGQKVEFLVSFYNNEISEKSEIFDDQFSVERPDGSNFTLKIRSTKLEDSAMYFCASRRDRGLARYNEQFFGPGTRLTVL.